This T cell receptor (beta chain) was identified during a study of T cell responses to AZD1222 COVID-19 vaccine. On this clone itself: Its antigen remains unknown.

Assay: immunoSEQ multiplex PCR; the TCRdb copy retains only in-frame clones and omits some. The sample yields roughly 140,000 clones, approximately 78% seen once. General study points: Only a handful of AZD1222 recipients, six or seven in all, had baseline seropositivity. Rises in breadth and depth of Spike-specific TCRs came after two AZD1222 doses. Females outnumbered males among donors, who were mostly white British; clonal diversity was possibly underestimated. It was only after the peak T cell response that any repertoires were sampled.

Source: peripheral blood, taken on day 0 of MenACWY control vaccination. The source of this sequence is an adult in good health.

In DNA, the CDR3 is TGTGCCATCAGTGAGTCTAGGGCACCTAATGAAAAACTGTTTTTT. Its protein product is CAISESRAPNEKLFF. The rearrangement links TRBV10-3 to TRBJ1-4; no clear D. The germline V gene has CDR1 ENHRY and CDR2 SYGVKD. The CDR3 is 15 amino acids. V lost 0 bases to trimming and J lost 3 bases, with 8 bases between them.